Shown below are 17 T cell receptor beta chains from a single sample sequenced in a study of OX40 agonist ivuxolimab in advanced cancers. To prepare the library, the immunoSEQ multiplex PCR assay was applied. The table was pulled from immuneACCESS by TCRdb, which kept in-frame rearrangements only. Such tables lose some clones; where checked, under half of the loss comes from unresolved V genes, and the rest has no known cause. A total of some 83,000 clones appear in this sample, about four fifths of them only once. The ten largest clones capture 7.3% of the sample. The material was CD4+ or CD8+ T cells sorted from blood, obtained in a trial of the OX40 agonist ivuxolimab. The receptor source for this set is an adult with an advanced solid tumor such as melanoma, head and neck, liver or kidney cancer.

The chain joins TRBV6-6 to TRBJ2-2; no clear D gene. V was trimmed by 4 bases and J by 7 bases, leaving 10 bases between them. This CDR3 region has 13 residues. CDR1 and CDR2 from the germline V gene are MNHNY and SVGAGI (reference sequence). The CDR3 here is CASSSSLGGELFF. The CDR3 bases are TGTGCCAGCAGTTCCAGCCTGGGCGGGGAGCTGTTTTTT.

The chain uses TRBV19 and TRBJ1-5; TRBD1 might be the D (5 bases). CDR3 length equals 15 residues. Trimming pared 1 base from V and 7 bases from J, leaving 14 bases between. Germline V gene data show CDR1 as LNHDA and CDR2 as SQIVND (reference sequence). CDR3 loop: CASSIGMKAGQPQHF. For the CDR3, the DNA is TGTGCCAGTAGTATAGGTATGAAGGCAGGGCAGCCCCAGCATTTT. Full variable domain (outside the CDR3, taken from reference TRBV19 and TRBJ1-5): DGGITQSPKYLFRKEGQNVTLSCEQNLNHDAMYWYRQDPGQGLRLIYYSQIVNDFQKGDIAEGYSVSREKKESFPLTVTSAQKNPTAFYLCASSIGMKAGQPQHFGDGTRLSIL.

The chain recombines TRBV11-2 with TRBJ2-5, with a possible D match to TRBD2 (6 bases). Trimming stripped 3 bases from V and 1 base from J, with 15 bases between. CDR1 is SGHAT, CDR2 FQNNGV, per germline. The CDR3 is 16 residues long. Here the CDR3 DNA reads TGTGCCAGCAGCTTCTCTTCTAGCGATCCCCAAGAGACCCAGTACTTC. Translation: CASSFSSSDPQETQYF.

This clone has only a few counts. The CDR3 protein is CASSPGAGLEQYF. For the CDR3, the DNA is TGTGCCAGCAGCCCCGGGGCCGGCCTCGAGCAGTACTTC. The V and J genes are TRBV2 and TRBJ2-7; either TRBD1 or TRBD2 may supply D (5 bases each). This CDR3 spans 13 amino acids. The V and J ends lost 6 bases and 6 bases respectively, with 15 bases between them. The germline CDR1 and CDR2 sequences are SNHLY and FYNNEI.

This chain joins TRBV7-9 and TRBJ2-3, with 7 nucleotides matching TRBD2. This CDR3 contains 16 residues. J was trimmed by 0 bases and V by 2 bases; bases with no gene match: 5. Germline CDR1 reads SEHNR; CDR2 reads FQNEAQ (reference sequence). The CDR3 bases are TGTGCCAGCAGCTTACTAGCGGCAGCTAGCACAGATACGCAGTATTTT. Protein: CASSLLAAASTDTQYF. Based on the CDR3 plus reference TRBV7-9 and TRBJ2-3, the full variable domain is DTGVSQNPRHKITKRGQNVTFRCDPISEHNRLYWYRQTLGQGPEFLTYFQNEAQLEKSRLLSDRFSAERPKGSFSTLEIQRTEQGDSAMYLCASSLLAAASTDTQYFGPGTRLTVL.

In its sample, this clone is medium-sized. The V gene is TRBV2, the J gene TRBJ1-5, with 9 bases that match TRBD1. Germline V gene lookup returns CDR1 SNHLY and CDR2 FYNNEI. V gave up 6 bases and J gave up 5 bases; unmatched junction bases: 5. The CDR3 totals 14 residues. In DNA form, the CDR3 reads TGTGCCAGCAGACCGACAGGGGGACATCAGCCCCAGCATTTT. Translating gives CASRPTGGHQPQHF.

The V call is TRBV11-3, the J call TRBJ1-2; D is unclear. The V end was cut by 3 bases, the J end by 7 bases, with 15 bases between. The CDR3 loop spans 14 amino acids. Looked up from germline, CDR1 is SGHNT and CDR2 is YENEEA. The DNA of the CDR3 is TGTGCCAGCAGCTTGGGATCACTCGTCGGTGGCTACACCTTC. Protein sequence: CASSLGSLVGGYTF.

The chain recombines TRBV29-1 with TRBJ1-2, with D perhaps matching TRBD1 (5 bases). Trimming removed 7 bases from V and 0 bases from J, with 21 bases in between. Germline V lookup: CDR1 SQVTM, CDR2 ANQGSEA. The CDR3 extends over 16 amino acids. As DNA, the CDR3 is TGCAGCGGGTTCCTGCAGGGAAGTCCACCTAACTATGGCTACACCTTC. Translating gives CSGFLQGSPPNYGYTF.

V and J are TRBV7-9 and TRBJ2-1, with 9 bases aligning to TRBD1. The germline V gene has CDR1 SEHNR and CDR2 FQNEAQ (reference sequence). CDR3 length: 15 amino acids. Trimming removed 3 bases from V and 4 bases from J; junction bases left unmatched: 4. CDR3 coding DNA: TGTGCCAGCAGCTTGCCCGGGACAGGGTACAATGAGCAGTTCTTC. Encoded protein: CASSLPGTGYNEQFF. The full variable domain, in which reference TRBV7-9 and TRBJ2-1 provide the parts outside the CDR3, is DTGVSQNPRHKITKRGQNVTFRCDPISEHNRLYWYRQTLGQGPEFLTYFQNEAQLEKSRLLSDRFSAERPKGSFSTLEIQRTEQGDSAMYLCASSLPGTGYNEQFFGPGTRLTVL.

This clone was seen a few times. This chain uses TRBV4-1 with TRBJ1-5, with D possibly matching TRBD1 (5 bases). Trimming took 0 bases from V and 7 from J, leaving 13 bases between them. Per germline, CDR1 MGHRA and CDR2 YSYEKL. The CDR3 loop spans 15 amino acids. CDR3: CASSQETGEGQPQHF. The CDR3 bases are TGCGCCAGCAGCCAAGAGACGGGGGAGGGCCAGCCCCAGCATTTT.

This chain connects TRBV10-1 to TRBJ2-2, with 7 bases aligning to TRBD1. The CDR3 contains 18 residues. The germline gives CDR1 WNHNN, CDR2 SYGVQD (reference sequence). V lost 0 bases and J lost 1; bases outside the gene matches: 8. The CDR3 sequence: CASSESNPWTGNTGELFF. The DNA of the CDR3 is TGCGCCAGCAGTGAGTCCAATCCTTGGACAGGGAACACCGGGGAGCTGTTTTTT.

This clone appeared once. V usage is TRBV7-8 and J usage is TRBJ2-2; D not resolved. The CDR3 runs to 15 residues. CDR1 and CDR2 from the germline V gene are SGHVS and FQNEAQ. Trimming took 6 bases from V and 0 from J, leaving 11 bases between them. The CDR3 loop is CASRFGVANTGELFF. CDR3 DNA sequence: TGTGCCAGCAGATTCGGCGTCGCGAACACCGGGGAGCTGTTTTTT.

The table lists this clone with a count of one. V is TRBV7-2 and J is TRBJ2-1; D is unclear. Trimming cost V 3 bases and J 0 bases, with 9 bases left between them. The CDR3 sequence is 15 residues long. CDR1 is SGHTA, CDR2 FQGNSA, per germline. The CDR3 region is CASSFRLSSYNEQFF. In DNA form, the CDR3 reads TGTGCCAGCAGCTTCCGCTTAAGCTCCTACAATGAGCAGTTCTTC.

Only a few counts were recorded for this clone. The chain uses TRBV30 and TRBJ1-4; D ambiguous. The V gene's germline CDR1 is GTSNPN and CDR2 SVGIG (reference sequence). V lost 4 bases and J 4 bases, leaving 13 bases between the germline ends. The CDR3 runs to 14 residues. The CDR3 sequence: CAWKRGGFNEKLFF. In DNA form, the CDR3 reads TGTGCCTGGAAGAGAGGTGGTTTTAATGAAAAACTGTTTTTT.

This sequence joins TRBV5-6 and TRBJ1-2, with TRBD1 identical over 8 bases. This CDR3 contains 14 residues. CDR1 is SGHDT and CDR2 is YYEEEE in the germline V gene. With 2 bases clipped from V and 7 bases from J, the junction kept 7 bases outside the gene matches. The DNA for the CDR3 is TGTGCCAGCAGCTTAGGACAGGGCTCTGGTGGCTACACCTTC. It codes for CASSLGQGSGGYTF.

The chain uses TRBV6-1 and TRBJ2-3; D is undetermined. CDR3 length: 12 amino acids. V lost 6 bases to trimming and J lost 6 bases, with 10 bases between them. CDR1 MNHNS and CDR2 SASEGT come from the germline V gene. The DNA for the CDR3 is TGTGCCAGCAGGGCCTCTGGGGATACGCAGTATTTT. As protein: CASRASGDTQYF.

The chain couples TRBV7-9 to TRBJ1-6, with D possibly TRBD1 on 6 matching bases. The germline gives CDR1 SEHNR, CDR2 FQNEAQ (reference sequence). This CDR3 has 14 amino acids. V lost 3 bases to trimming and J lost 7 bases, with 10 bases between them. CDR3 amino acids: CASSLTGQNSPLHF. In nucleotides, the CDR3 is TGTGCCAGCAGCTTGACAGGTCAAAATTCACCCCTCCACTTT.